The following is a TCR beta chain sequence with its context. Its matching antigen is unknown. Profiling relied on immunoSEQ multiplex PCR, and the TCRdb table lists in-frame clones only, not all of them. The table records some 80,000 clones, more than 70% of them present only once. Trimming removed 6 bases from V and 7 bases from J, with 15 bases in between. The germline V gene has CDR1 LGHNT and CDR2 FRNRAP. The CDR3 runs 14 residues. The data originate from a study of OX40 agonist ivuxolimab in advanced cancers. Whole-study findings and limits: The study observed clonal expansion of CD4+ and CD8+ blood T cells by week 6 at 0.1 to 3.0 mg/kg.

The material was CD4+ or CD8+ T cells sorted from blood, obtained in a trial of the OX40 agonist ivuxolimab. This sequence was found in an adult with an advanced solid tumor such as melanoma, head and neck, liver or kidney cancer. The chain recombines TRBV12-5 with TRBJ1-4; no clear D gene. The CDR3 nucleotides are TGTGCTAGTGGCAATCTACCGCCCGTTGAAAAACTGTTTTTT. Its protein product is CASGNLPPVEKLFF.